Reported below is one TCR beta chain. This entry belongs to a study of blood T cell repertoires in COVID-19. This CDR3 spans 15 amino acids. Trimming at V came to 3 bases and at J to 4 bases, leaving 4 bases not matched to a gene. CDR1 is SEHNR and CDR2 is FQNEAQ in the germline V gene (reference sequence). The table came from immunoSEQ multiplex PCR; TCRdb's copy has only in-frame clones and leaves some out. The table records under 200,000 clones, over 70% of them present only once. The source material was peripheral blood. This sequence originates from a woman in her fifties or sixties with acute or convalescent COVID-19. This chain joins TRBV7-9 and TRBJ2-3; 10 bases align to TRBD1. As DNA, the CDR3 is TGTGCCAGCAGCTTTCGACAGGGGGCAGCAGATACGCAGTATTTT. Translated, it gives CASSFRQGAADTQYF.